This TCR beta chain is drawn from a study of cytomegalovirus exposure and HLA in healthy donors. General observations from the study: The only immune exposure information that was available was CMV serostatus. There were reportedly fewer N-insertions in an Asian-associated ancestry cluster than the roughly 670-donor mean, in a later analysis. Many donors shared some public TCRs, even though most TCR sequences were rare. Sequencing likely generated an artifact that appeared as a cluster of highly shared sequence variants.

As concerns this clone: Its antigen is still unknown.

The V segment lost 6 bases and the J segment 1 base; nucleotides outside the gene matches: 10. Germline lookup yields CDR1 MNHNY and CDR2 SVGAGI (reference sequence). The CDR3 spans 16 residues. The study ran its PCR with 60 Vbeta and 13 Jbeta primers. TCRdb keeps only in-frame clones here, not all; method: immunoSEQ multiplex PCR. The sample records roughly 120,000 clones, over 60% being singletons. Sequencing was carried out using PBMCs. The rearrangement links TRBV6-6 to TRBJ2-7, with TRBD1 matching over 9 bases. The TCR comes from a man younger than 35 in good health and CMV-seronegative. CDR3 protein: CASSPPGQGRSYEQYF. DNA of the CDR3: TGTGCCAGCAGCCCTCCTGGACAGGGGAGATCCTACGAGCAGTACTTC.